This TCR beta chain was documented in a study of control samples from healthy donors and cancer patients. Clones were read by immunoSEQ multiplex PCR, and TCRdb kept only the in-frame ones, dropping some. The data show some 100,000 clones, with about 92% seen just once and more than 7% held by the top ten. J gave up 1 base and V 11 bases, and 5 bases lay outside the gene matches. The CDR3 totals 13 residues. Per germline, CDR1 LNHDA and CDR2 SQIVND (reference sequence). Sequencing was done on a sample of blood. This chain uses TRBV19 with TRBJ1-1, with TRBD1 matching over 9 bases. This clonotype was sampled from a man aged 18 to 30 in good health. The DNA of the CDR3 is TGTGCCTGCCACAGGGGGCCGAACACTGAAGCTTTCTTT. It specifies CACHRGPNTEAFF. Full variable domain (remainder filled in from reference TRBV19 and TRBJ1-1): DGGITQSPKYLFRKEGQNVTLSCEQNLNHDAMYWYRQDPGQGLRLIYYSQIVNDFQKGDIAEGYSVSREKKESFPLTVTSAQKNPTAFYLCACHRGPNTEAFFGQGTRLTVV.